The rows below give T cell receptor beta chains drawn from one sample of a study of blood T cell repertoires in COVID-19. This table comes from immunoSEQ multiplex PCR, and its TCRdb copy is limited to in-frame clones, with some not included. The sample records 160,000 or so clones, 78% being singletons. Sequencing was done on a sample of peripheral blood. Receptor source: a woman aged 80 or older with acute or convalescent COVID-19. Both conserved end residues are part of each CDR3. The D gene is left open where the match is weak. Clone size appears in some rows only: once, few, many, or a class for an expanded clone.

CDR3 protein	CDR3 DNA	clone size	D gene	V gene	J gene
CASSLALSTDTQYF	TGCGCCAGCAGCTTGGCCCTGAGCACAGATACGCAGTATTTT	once	-	TRBV5-1	TRBJ2-3
CASSDSLNTEAFF	TGTGCCAGCAGTGACAGTTTGAACACTGAAGCTTTCTTT	-	-	TRBV2	TRBJ1-1
CASKEGHLNNYGYTF	TGTGCCAGCAAAGAGGGACATTTAAATAACTATGGCTACACCTTC	-	-	TRBV6-5	TRBJ1-2
CASSNRQGTEAFF	TGTGCCAGCAGCAACCGACAGGGCACTGAAGCTTTCTTT	-	TRBD1	TRBV27	TRBJ1-1
CASSPTGWKTEAFF	TGTGCCAGCAGCCCAACAGGGTGGAAAACTGAAGCTTTCTTT	-	-	TRBV3-1/TRBV3-2	TRBJ1-1
CASSEATSGGTYEQYF	TGCGCCAGCAGTGAGGCCACTAGCGGGGGGACCTACGAGCAGTACTTC	-	TRBD2	TRBV10-2	TRBJ2-7
CASSPEREGLQYF	TGTGCCAGCAGTCCTGAGCGGGAGGGCCTTCAGTACTTC	-	TRBD2	TRBV2	TRBJ2-7
CASSERTDYGYTF	TGTGCCAGCAGTGAAAGGACAGACTATGGCTACACCTTC	-	-	TRBV6-1	TRBJ1-2
CASRSRGNQPQHF	TGTGCCAGCAGAAGCAGGGGCAATCAGCCCCAGCATTTT	-	-	TRBV28	TRBJ1-5
CSATGNGNTEAFF	TGCAGCGCCACAGGGAACGGTAACACTGAAGCTTTCTTT	-	-	TRBV29-1	TRBJ1-1
CASSPGTGVGEQYF	TGTGCCAGCAGCCCCGGGACAGGGGTGGGCGAGCAGTACTTC	-	TRBD1	TRBV7-3	TRBJ2-7
CASSPRGTPFHTDTQYF	TGTGCCAGCAGCCCCCGGGGTACCCCCTTTCACACAGATACGCAGTATTTT	-	-	TRBV7-9	TRBJ2-3
CASSGTGRLGYGYTF	TGTGCCAGCAGCGGGACAGGGAGGCTGGGGTATGGCTACACCTTC	few	TRBD1	TRBV5-4	TRBJ1-2
CASSPGQGAWGYTF	TGTGCCAGCTCACCCGGACAGGGGGCGTGGGGCTACACCTTC	-	TRBD1	TRBV18	TRBJ1-2
CASKPGTSGVYEQYF	TGTGCCAGTAAGCCAGGGACTAGCGGAGTCTACGAGCAGTACTTC	once	TRBD2	TRBV5-5	TRBJ2-7
CASSTVAGALETQYF	TGTGCCAGTAGTACGGTAGCGGGAGCTCTGGAGACCCAGTACTTC	-	TRBD2	TRBV19	TRBJ2-5
CASRVMTGPTEAFF	TGTGCCAGCAGGGTTATGACAGGGCCCACTGAAGCTTTCTTT	-	TRBD1	TRBV2	TRBJ1-1
CASRPAGGSYEQYF	TGTGCCAGCAGACCAGCCGGGGGATCCTACGAGCAGTACTTC	-	-	TRBV7-8	TRBJ2-7
CASSPRGRTDTQYF	TGTGCCAGCAGCCCCCGAGGTCGCACAGATACGCAGTATTTT	-	-	TRBV6-5	TRBJ2-3
CASSNPSAGNYGYTF	TGTGCCAGTAGTAACCCCTCGGCAGGTAACTATGGCTACACCTTC	-	-	TRBV19	TRBJ1-2
CASSSPIARGDLGYTF	TGTGCCAGCAGCTCCCCCATCGCCAGGGGTGACTTGGGCTACACCTTC	-	-	TRBV28	TRBJ1-2
CASRSRGGQRDQPQHF	TGTGCCAGCAGGAGCCGGGGGGGCCAGAGGGATCAGCCCCAGCATTTT	-	-	TRBV2	TRBJ1-5
CASSPKRGKWYGYTF	TGTGCCAGTAGCCCCAAGCGGGGAAAGTGGTATGGCTACACCTTC	-	-	TRBV19	TRBJ1-2
CASSIVSYSNQPQHF	TGTGCCAGTAGTATAGTTAGCTATAGCAATCAGCCCCAGCATTTT	few	-	TRBV19	TRBJ1-5
CAWSVQGSEQYF	TGTGCCTGGAGTGTACAAGGGAGCGAGCAGTACTTC	-	-	TRBV30	TRBJ2-7
CASSVVGGGVGTDTQYF	TGTGCCAGCAGCGTAGTTGGGGGCGGAGTGGGCACAGATACGCAGTATTTT	few	-	TRBV9	TRBJ2-3
CASISPGAGGAKNIQYF	TGTGCCAGTATCTCCCCGGGAGCGGGGGGGGCCAAAAACATTCAGTACTTC	-	TRBD2	TRBV19	TRBJ2-4
CASSQGRGRGQYNEQFF	TGCGCCAGCAGCCAAGGCCGAGGGCGGGGTCAATACAATGAGCAGTTCTTC	-	-	TRBV4-1	TRBJ2-1
CASSVAGGNTDTQYF	TGTGCCAGCAGCGTAGCTGGGGGGAACACAGATACGCAGTATTTT	-	-	TRBV9	TRBJ2-3
CASTRGDTEAFF	TGTGCCAGTACCAGGGGGGACACTGAAGCTTTCTTT	few	TRBD1	TRBV19	TRBJ1-1
CASSLAIGGYEQYF	TGTGCCAGCAGCTTAGCTATAGGAGGGTACGAGCAGTACTTC	-	-	TRBV7-9	TRBJ2-7
CASSAGQGNQPQHF	TGTGCCAGCTCGGCGGGACAGGGGAATCAGCCCCAGCATTTT	-	TRBD1	TRBV28	TRBJ1-5
CASSLSGRADEQFF	TGTGCCAGCAGCTTGAGCGGGAGGGCCGATGAGCAGTTCTTC	-	TRBD2	TRBV5-4	TRBJ2-1
CASRPGLAGGPRSEQFF	TGCGCCAGCAGACCCGGACTAGCGGGAGGGCCTCGGAGTGAGCAGTTCTTC	-	TRBD2	TRBV10-1	TRBJ2-1
CATSRQENTEAFF	TGTGCCACCAGCAGACAGGAGAACACTGAAGCTTTCTTT	-	-	TRBV15	TRBJ1-1
CSVVGNGGNTQYF	TGCAGCGTTGTCGGAAATGGAGGTAATACGCAGTATTTT	-	-	TRBV29-1	TRBJ2-3
CASSISRAYGYTF	TGTGCCAGTAGTATTAGCCGCGCCTATGGCTACACCTTC	-	-	TRBV19	TRBJ1-2
CATSDPAGADGELFF	TGTGCCACCAGTGATCCAGCGGGAGCGGACGGGGAGCTGTTTTTT	-	TRBD2	TRBV24-1	TRBJ2-2
CASSPQRGDEQFF	TGTGCCAGCTCACCACAACGGGGGGATGAGCAGTTCTTC	-	TRBD2	TRBV18	TRBJ2-1
CASSLYGRDTEAFF	TGCGCCAGCAGCTTGTATGGCAGGGACACTGAAGCTTTCTTT	-	-	TRBV5-1	TRBJ1-1
CASSPQGVKGNTGELFF	TGTGCCAGCTCACCCCAAGGGGTGAAGGGGAACACCGGGGAGCTGTTTTTT	-	-	TRBV18	TRBJ2-2
CATRSTNTNEAFF	TGTGCCACCAGATCGACCAATACTAATGAAGCTTTCTTT	-	-	TRBV24-1	TRBJ1-1
CASSPNPSGGYNEQFF	TGCGCCAGCAGCCCCAACCCTAGCGGGGGCTACAATGAGCAGTTCTTC	-	TRBD2	TRBV5-1	TRBJ2-1
CSAPSLDEQYF	TGCAGTGCCCCATCCCTAGACGAGCAGTACTTC	-	-	TRBV20-1	TRBJ2-7
CASQGLAEYNEQFF	TGTGCCAGCCAAGGACTAGCGGAATACAATGAGCAGTTCTTC	few	TRBD2	TRBV19	TRBJ2-1
CASSQSGDNEQFF	TGTGCCAGCAGCCAATCAGGGGACAATGAGCAGTTCTTC	-	-	TRBV4-2	TRBJ2-1
CASSAASGAYNEQFF	TGTGCCAGCAGTGCTGCTAGCGGGGCCTACAATGAGCAGTTCTTC	-	TRBD2	TRBV28	TRBJ2-1
CASSADRVSETQYF	TGCGCCAGCAGCGCGGACAGGGTTTCAGAGACCCAGTACTTC	once	TRBD1	TRBV5-1	TRBJ2-5
CASSDNRGRYSGNTIYF	TGTGCCAGCAGTGACAACAGGGGTCGATACTCTGGAAACACCATATATTTT	few	TRBD1	TRBV6-4	TRBJ1-3
CSALDSTEAFF	TGCAGTGCCTTGGACAGCACTGAAGCTTTCTTT	-	-	TRBV20-1	TRBJ1-1